This T cell receptor beta chain was retrieved from a study of early T cells in non-severe SARS-CoV-2 infection. Study-wide context: The sequenced material was bulk RNA from unsorted whole blood, and its chains were unpaired.

The ends lost 5 bases at V and 6 bases at J; junction bases unmatched: 13. CDR1 is MNHNY, CDR2 SVGAGI, per germline (reference sequence). The CDR3 totals 16 residues. The study, taken as a whole, reports: Private and CD4 specificities were missed by VDJdb matching, which favored anti-spike CD8 responses.

This clonotype was found many times. Its target is not known. Each cDNA molecule carried a unique molecular identifier. TCRdb called the 5' RACE reads again in MiXCR, with one record for every CDR3 protein. The sample carries tens of thousands of distinct CDR3 sequences, more than 5.5% recorded once. V and J are TRBV6-6 and TRBJ1-5, with 7 bases identical to TRBD1. Sequences were obtained from whole blood. This sequence originates from an adult who was a healthcare worker with PCR-confirmed SARS-CoV-2 infection or an uninfected control (not recorded which). This CDR3 is CASSPQQGTGAQPQHF. The DNA for the CDR3 is TGTGCCAGCAGTCCCCAACAGGGCACAGGGGCTCAGCCCCAGCATTTT.